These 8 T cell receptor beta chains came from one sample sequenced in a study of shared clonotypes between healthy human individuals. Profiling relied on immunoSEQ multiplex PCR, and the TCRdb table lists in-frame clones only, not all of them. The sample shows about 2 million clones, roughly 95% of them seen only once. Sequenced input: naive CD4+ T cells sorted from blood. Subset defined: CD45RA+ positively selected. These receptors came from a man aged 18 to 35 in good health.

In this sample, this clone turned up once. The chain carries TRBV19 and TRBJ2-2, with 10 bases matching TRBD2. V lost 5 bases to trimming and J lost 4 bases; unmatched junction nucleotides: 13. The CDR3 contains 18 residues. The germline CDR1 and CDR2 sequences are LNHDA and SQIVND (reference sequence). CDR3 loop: CASSQIGSGGARTGELFF. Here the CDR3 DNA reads TGTGCCAGTAGTCAGATTGGGAGCGGGGGGGCGCGCACCGGGGAGCTGTTTTTT.

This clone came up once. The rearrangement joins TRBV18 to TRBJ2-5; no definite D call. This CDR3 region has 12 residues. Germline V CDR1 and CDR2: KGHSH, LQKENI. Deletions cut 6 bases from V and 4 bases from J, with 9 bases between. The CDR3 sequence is CASSSSRETQYF. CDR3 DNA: TGTGCCAGCTCTAGCTCCAGAGAGACCCAGTACTTC.

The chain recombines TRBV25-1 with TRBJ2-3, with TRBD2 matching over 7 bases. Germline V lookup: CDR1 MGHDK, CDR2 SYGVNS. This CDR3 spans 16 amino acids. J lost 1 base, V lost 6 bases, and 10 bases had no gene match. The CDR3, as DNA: TGTGCCAGCAGCCCCATCTTAGGGAGGGGCACAGATACGCAGTATTTT. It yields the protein CASSPILGRGTDTQYF. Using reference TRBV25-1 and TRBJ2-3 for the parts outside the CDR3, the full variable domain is EADIYQTPRYLVIGTGKKITLECSQTMGHDKMYWYQQDPGMELHLIHYSYGVNSTEKGDLSSESTVSRIRTEHFPLTLESARPSHTSQYLCASSPILGRGTDTQYFGPGTRLTVL.

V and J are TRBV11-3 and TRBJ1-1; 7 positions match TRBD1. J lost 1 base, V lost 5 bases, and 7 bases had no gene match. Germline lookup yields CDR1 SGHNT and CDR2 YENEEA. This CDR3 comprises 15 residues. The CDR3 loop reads CASSSQGGANTEAFF. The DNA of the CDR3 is TGTGCCAGCAGCAGTCAGGGGGGAGCGAACACTGAAGCTTTCTTT.

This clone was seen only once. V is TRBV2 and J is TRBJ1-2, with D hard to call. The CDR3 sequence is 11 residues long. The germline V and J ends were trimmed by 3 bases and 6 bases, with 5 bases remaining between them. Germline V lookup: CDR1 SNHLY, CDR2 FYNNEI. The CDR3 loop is CASSEEHGYTF. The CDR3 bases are TGTGCCAGCAGTGAGGAGCATGGCTACACCTTC.

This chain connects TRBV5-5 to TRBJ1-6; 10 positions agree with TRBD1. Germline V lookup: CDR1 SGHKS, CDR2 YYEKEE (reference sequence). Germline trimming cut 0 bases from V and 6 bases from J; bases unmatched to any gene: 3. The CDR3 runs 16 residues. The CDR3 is CASSLGQGAGNSPLHF. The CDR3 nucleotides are TGTGCCAGCAGCTTGGGACAGGGGGCGGGTAATTCACCCCTCCACTTT.

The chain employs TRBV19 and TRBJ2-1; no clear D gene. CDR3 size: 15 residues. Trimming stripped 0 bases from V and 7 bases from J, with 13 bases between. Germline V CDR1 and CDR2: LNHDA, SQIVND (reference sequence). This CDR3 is CASSIEKVGHNEQFF. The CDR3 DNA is TGTGCCAGTAGTATAGAAAAAGTGGGCCATAATGAGCAGTTCTTC. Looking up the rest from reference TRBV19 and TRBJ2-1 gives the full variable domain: DGGITQSPKYLFRKEGQNVTLSCEQNLNHDAMYWYRQDPGQGLRLIYYSQIVNDFQKGDIAEGYSVSREKKESFPLTVTSAQKNPTAFYLCASSIEKVGHNEQFFGPGTRLTVL.

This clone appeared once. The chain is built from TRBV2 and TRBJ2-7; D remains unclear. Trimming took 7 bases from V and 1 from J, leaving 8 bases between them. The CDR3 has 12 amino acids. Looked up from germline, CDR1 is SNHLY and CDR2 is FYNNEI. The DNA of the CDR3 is TGTGCCAGCAACGCCCGATCCTACGAGCAGTACTTC. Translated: CASNARSYEQYF.